What follows is one T cell receptor (beta chain) and its context. The data are from a study of blood T cell repertoires in COVID-19. Per the authors' pipeline: By means of reference gene primer amplification, nucleated cell counts were estimated. Clones were read by immunoSEQ multiplex PCR, and TCRdb kept only the in-frame ones, dropping some. V and J calls and clone size are as listed in that table; D and trimming were resolved from the DNA. The table shows approximately 200,000 clones, with over 75% occurring only once. Germline CDR1 reads LNHDA; CDR2 reads SQIVND (reference sequence). The CDR3 loop spans 16 amino acids. The J segment lost 5 bases and the V segment lost 3 bases, leaving 8 bases of the junction unmatched.

V usage is TRBV19 and J usage is TRBJ2-5; 11 bases are shared with TRBD2. Material for sequencing was peripheral blood. The TCR was taken from a human donor in a cohort sampled during active COVID-19. The CDR3, as DNA: TGTGCCAGTAGTATGGGGCTAGCGGGAGGTCCGGAGACCCAGTACTTC. Amino acids: CASSMGLAGGPETQYF.